A selection of T cell receptor beta chains follows, all from one sample in a study of T cells in Graves' hyperthyroidism and ophthalmopathy. TCRdb independently ran MiXCR on the multiplex PCR reads; one entry per CDR3 protein. The sample shows about 270,000 distinct CDR3 sequences, 20% to 25% of them seen only once. Sample: blood. These receptors all stem from a man aged 25 to 40 with Graves' ophthalmopathy. The CDR3 runs from the conserved cysteine through the conserved F or W. D genes are given only for firm matches. Expanded clones get a size class; other rows say once, few or many, or leave the size out.

clone_size,j_call,v_call,d_call,cdr3_length,cdr3_aa,cdr3_nt
few,TRBJ2-2,TRBV20-1,-,16,CSARNLRDIETGELFF,TGCAGTGCTCGAAACCTCCGGGACATCGAGACCGGGGAGCTGTTTTTT
-,TRBJ1-2,TRBV6-8,-,13,CASSYSGNYGYTF,TGTGCCAGCAGTTACTCGGGGAACTATGGCTACACCTTC
-,TRBJ1-3,TRBV27,TRBD1,15,CASSLDRSSGNTIYF,TGTGCCAGCAGTCTGGACAGGAGCTCTGGAAACACCATATATTTT
many,TRBJ2-7,TRBV12-3/TRBV12-4,TRBD2,15,CASSLAASGSYEQYF,TGTGCCAGCAGTTTAGCGGCTAGCGGTTCCTACGAGCAGTACTTC
-,TRBJ1-1,TRBV12-3/TRBV12-4,-,14,CASSSEVQGTEAFF,TGTGCCAGCAGTTCAGAAGTACAGGGCACTGAAGCTTTCTTT
few,TRBJ2-7,TRBV11-2,TRBD2,15,CASSFGLAGGYERYF,TGTGCCAGCAGCTTCGGACTAGCGGGAGGTTACGAGCGGTACTTC
once,TRBJ2-1,TRBV6-1,-,15,CASSEEGRKNNEQFF,TGTGCCAGCAGTGAAGAGGGGAGAAAGAACAATGAGCAGTTCTTC
-,TRBJ1-2,TRBV3-1,TRBD1,15,CASSPPDRVRYGYTF,TGTGCCAGCAGCCCCCCGGACAGGGTACGCTATGGCTACACCTTC
-,TRBJ1-4,TRBV7-2,TRBD1,15,CASSLSTGGNEKLFF,TGTGCCAGCAGCCTCTCGACAGGGGGAAATGAAAAACTGTTTTTT
many,TRBJ2-5,TRBV12-3/TRBV12-4,-,14,CASSLDRDRETQYF,TGTGCCAGCAGTTTGGACCGGGATCGAGAGACCCAGTACTTC
-,TRBJ2-1,TRBV11-3,TRBD1,16,CASSHPGQGASNEQFF,TGTGCCAGCAGCCACCCTGGACAGGGGGCTAGCAATGAGCAGTTCTTC
few,TRBJ2-7,TRBV6-1,-,15,CASSPLGGGFDEQYF,TGTGCCAGCAGTCCACTAGGCGGTGGATTTGACGAGCAGTACTTC
few,TRBJ2-1,TRBV12-3/TRBV12-4,TRBD2,19,CASSFSLGGRALSYNEQFF,TGTGCCAGCAGTTTTTCCTTGGGCGGGAGGGCCCTGTCCTACAATGAGCAGTTCTTC
many,TRBJ2-5,TRBV2,-,15,CASRALRSDQETQYF,TGTGCCAGCAGGGCCCTAAGGAGTGACCAAGAGACCCAGTACTTC
many,TRBJ2-7,TRBV20-1,-,15,CSASFPAAGGYEQYF,TGCAGTGCTAGTTTCCCTGCGGCAGGGGGGTACGAGCAGTACTTC
-,TRBJ2-7,TRBV10-2,-,13,CASRKRSSYEQYF,TGCGCCAGCAGAAAAAGGTCGAGTTACGAGCAGTACTTC
-,TRBJ1-5,TRBV6-1,TRBD1,16,CASSEHPRGQGRPQHF,TGTGCCAGCAGTGAACACCCGCGGGGACAGGGGAGGCCCCAGCATTTT
few,TRBJ1-1,TRBV20-1,TRBD1,13,CSALTGTGREAFF,TGCAGTGCTCTCACCGGGACAGGTCGTGAAGCTTTCTTT
few,TRBJ2-1,TRBV5-6,TRBD2,15,CASSLRASGRNEQFF,TGTGCCAGCAGCTTGAGGGCTAGCGGGCGCAATGAGCAGTTCTTC
few,TRBJ1-1,TRBV6-2/TRBV6-3,TRBD1,16,CASTLHPGQGAYEAFF,TGTGCCAGCACCCTCCATCCGGGACAGGGGGCTTATGAAGCTTTCTTT
many,TRBJ2-1,TRBV3-1,TRBD2,18,CASSQELRGLAGTGEQFF,TGTGCCAGCAGCCAAGAGCTCCGGGGACTAGCGGGTACAGGGGAGCAGTTCTTC
few,TRBJ1-2,TRBV2,-,13,CASNRDPVYGYTF,TGTGCCAGCAATAGGGATCCCGTCTATGGCTACACCTTC
few,TRBJ1-1,TRBV5-1,TRBD1,16,CASSLITGGRGTEAFF,TGCGCCAGCAGCTTGATAACAGGGGGCCGGGGCACTGAAGCTTTCTTT
-,TRBJ2-1,TRBV12-3/TRBV12-4,TRBD2,14,CASIMGLAWNEQFF,TGTGCCAGCATCATGGGACTAGCCTGGAATGAGCAGTTCTTC
few,TRBJ1-4,TRBV20-1,-,13,CSARLLGAEKLFF,TGCAGTGCTAGATTGTTGGGGGCCGAAAAACTGTTTTTT
few,TRBJ2-7,TRBV5-6,TRBD1,14,CASSLVTGGLEQYF,TGTGCCAGCAGCTTGGTGACAGGGGGCCTCGAGCAGTACTTC
-,TRBJ2-7,TRBV4-1,-,14,CASSQVPSFYEQYF,TGCGCCAGCAGCCAAGTTCCTAGCTTTTACGAGCAGTACTTC
many,TRBJ2-3,TRBV20-1,-,15,CSARGNSRGTDTQYF,TGCAGTGCTAGAGGCAACAGTCGGGGCACAGATACGCAGTATTTT
-,TRBJ1-6,TRBV5-5,-,13,CASSFDGNSPLHF,TGTGCCAGCAGCTTTGACGGGAATTCACCCCTCCACTTT
few,TRBJ1-1,TRBV27,TRBD1,13,CASSSGTGSEAFF,TGTGCCAGCAGTTCAGGGACAGGGAGTGAAGCTTTCTTT
-,TRBJ2-3,TRBV7-3,-,15,CASSLISGSTDTQYF,TGTGCCAGCAGCTTAATCAGCGGGAGCACAGATACGCAGTATTTT
few,TRBJ2-5,TRBV19,-,15,CASSTQRGSQETQYF,TGTGCCAGTAGCACCCAACGGGGCAGCCAAGAGACCCAGTACTTC